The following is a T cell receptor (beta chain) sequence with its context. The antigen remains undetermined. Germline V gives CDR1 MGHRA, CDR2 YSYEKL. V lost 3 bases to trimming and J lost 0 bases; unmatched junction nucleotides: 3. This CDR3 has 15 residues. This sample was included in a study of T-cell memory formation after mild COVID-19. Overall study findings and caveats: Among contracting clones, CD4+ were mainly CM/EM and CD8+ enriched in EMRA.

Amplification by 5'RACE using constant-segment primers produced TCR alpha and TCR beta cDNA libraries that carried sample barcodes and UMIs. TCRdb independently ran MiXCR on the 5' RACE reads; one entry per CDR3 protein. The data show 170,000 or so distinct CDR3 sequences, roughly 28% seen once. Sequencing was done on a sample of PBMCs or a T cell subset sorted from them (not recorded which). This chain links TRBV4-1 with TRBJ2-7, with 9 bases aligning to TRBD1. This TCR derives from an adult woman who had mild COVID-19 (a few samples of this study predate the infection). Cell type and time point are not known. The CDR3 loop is CASSQRQGGSYEQYF. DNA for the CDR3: TGCGCCAGCAGCCAGCGACAGGGGGGCTCCTACGAGCAGTACTTC.